This TCR beta chain was sequenced for a study of T cell responses to AZD1222 COVID-19 vaccine. Study information: Second-dose intervals near 4 or 12 weeks were combined.

In regard to this clone: The antigen is not known.

Regarding the study as a whole: The study reported that nearly half of spike-specific TCRs target unmutated variant regions. It should be noted that donors were predominantly white British and more often female, and clonal diversity was possibly underestimated. Only a handful of AZD1222 recipients were seropositive at baseline.

V was clipped by 2 bases and J by 7 bases; unmatched bases: 11. CDR1 is MDHEN and CDR2 is SYDVKM in the germline V gene. CDR3 size: 16 residues. TCRdb's table, derived via immunoSEQ multiplex PCR, lists solely in-frame clones and lacks some. The repertoire holds nearly 110,000 clones, approximately 90% seen once, with 3.5% to 4.5% in the top ten. The sequence was collected from an adult in good health. The material was peripheral blood, obtained on day 0 of AZD1222 vaccination. The rearrangement uses TRBV28 and TRBJ1-2; 9 nucleotides align to TRBD1. The CDR3 reads CASSLGGTGQYSGYTF. Here the CDR3 DNA reads TGTGCCAGCAGTTTAGGGGGGACAGGGCAGTACTCTGGCTACACCTTC.